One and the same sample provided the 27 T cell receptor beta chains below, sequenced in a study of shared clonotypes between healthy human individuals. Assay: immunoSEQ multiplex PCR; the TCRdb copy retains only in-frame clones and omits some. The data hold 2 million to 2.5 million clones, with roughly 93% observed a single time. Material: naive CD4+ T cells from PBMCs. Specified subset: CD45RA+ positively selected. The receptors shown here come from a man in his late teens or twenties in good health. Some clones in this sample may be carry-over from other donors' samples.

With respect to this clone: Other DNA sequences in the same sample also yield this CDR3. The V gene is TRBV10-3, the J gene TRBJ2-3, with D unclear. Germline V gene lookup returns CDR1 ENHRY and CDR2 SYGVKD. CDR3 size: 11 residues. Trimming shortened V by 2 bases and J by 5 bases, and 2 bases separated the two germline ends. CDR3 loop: CAISERDTQYF. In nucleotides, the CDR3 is TGTGCCATCAGTGAGAGAGATACGCAGTATTTT.

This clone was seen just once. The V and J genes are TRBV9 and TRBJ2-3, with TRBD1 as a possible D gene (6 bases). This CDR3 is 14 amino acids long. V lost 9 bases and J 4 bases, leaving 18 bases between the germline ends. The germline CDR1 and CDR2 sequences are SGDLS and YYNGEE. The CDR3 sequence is CATPKQGFPDTQYF. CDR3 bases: TGTGCCACGCCAAAACAGGGATTTCCAGATACGCAGTATTTT. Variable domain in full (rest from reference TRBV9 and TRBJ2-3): DSGVTQTPKHLITATGQRVTLRCSPRSGDLSVYWYQQSLDQGLQFLIQYYNGEERAKGNILERFSAQQFPDLHSELNLSSLELGDSALYFCATPKQGFPDTQYFGPGTRLTVL.

CDR3 sequence: CASSLEGQTTDTQYF. In DNA, the CDR3 is TGTGCCAGCAGCTTGGAGGGACAGACCACAGATACGCAGTATTTT. J is TRBJ2-3 and V is TRBV5-4; TRBD1 aligns across 7 bases. The germline gives CDR1 SGHNT, CDR2 YYREEE (reference sequence). V was clipped by 0 bases and J by 2 bases; unmatched bases: 3. The CDR3 has 15 residues.

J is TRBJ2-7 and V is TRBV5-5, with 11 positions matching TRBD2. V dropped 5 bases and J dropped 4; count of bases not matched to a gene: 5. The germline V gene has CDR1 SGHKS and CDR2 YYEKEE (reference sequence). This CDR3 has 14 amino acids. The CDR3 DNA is TGTGCCAGCAGGTATAGCGGGGGGGCGTACGAGCAGTACTTC. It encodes CASRYSGGAYEQYF.

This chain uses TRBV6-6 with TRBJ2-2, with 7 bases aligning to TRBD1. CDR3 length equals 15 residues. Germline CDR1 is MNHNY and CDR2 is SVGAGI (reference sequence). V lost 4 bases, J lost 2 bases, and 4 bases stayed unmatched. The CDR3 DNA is TGTGCCAGCAGTTGGGACAGCCAAAACACCGGGGAGCTGTTTTTT. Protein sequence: CASSWDSQNTGELFF.

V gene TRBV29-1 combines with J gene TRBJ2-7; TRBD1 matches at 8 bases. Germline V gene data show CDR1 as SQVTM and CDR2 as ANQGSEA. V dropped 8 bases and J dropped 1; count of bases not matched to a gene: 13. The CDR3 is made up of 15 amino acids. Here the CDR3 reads CSPSSRGQRSYEQYF. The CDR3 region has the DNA TGCAGCCCATCCTCCAGGGGGCAAAGGTCCTACGAGCAGTACTTC.

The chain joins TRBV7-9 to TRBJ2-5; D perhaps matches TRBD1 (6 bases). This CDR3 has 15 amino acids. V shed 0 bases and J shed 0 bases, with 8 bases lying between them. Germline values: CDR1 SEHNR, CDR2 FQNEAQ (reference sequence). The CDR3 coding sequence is TGTGCCAGCAGCTTAGCTACAGGGCACCAAGAGACCCAGTACTTC. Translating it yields CASSLATGHQETQYF.

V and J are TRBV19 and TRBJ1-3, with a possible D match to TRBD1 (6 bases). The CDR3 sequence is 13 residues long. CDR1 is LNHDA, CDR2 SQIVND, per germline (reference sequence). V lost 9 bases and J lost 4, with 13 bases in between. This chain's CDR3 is CASQGLTGNTIYF. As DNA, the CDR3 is TGTGCCAGCCAGGGGCTGACAGGAAACACCATATATTTT. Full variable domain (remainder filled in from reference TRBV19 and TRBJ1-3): DGGITQSPKYLFRKEGQNVTLSCEQNLNHDAMYWYRQDPGQGLRLIYYSQIVNDFQKGDIAEGYSVSREKKESFPLTVTSAQKNPTAFYLCASQGLTGNTIYFGEGSWLTVV.

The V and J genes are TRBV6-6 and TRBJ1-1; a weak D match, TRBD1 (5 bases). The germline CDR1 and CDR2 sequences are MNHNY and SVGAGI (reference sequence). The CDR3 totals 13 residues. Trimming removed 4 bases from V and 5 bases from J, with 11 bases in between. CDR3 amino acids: CASSLQGVTEAFF. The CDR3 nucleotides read TGTGCCAGCAGTTTGCAGGGAGTTACTGAAGCTTTCTTT.

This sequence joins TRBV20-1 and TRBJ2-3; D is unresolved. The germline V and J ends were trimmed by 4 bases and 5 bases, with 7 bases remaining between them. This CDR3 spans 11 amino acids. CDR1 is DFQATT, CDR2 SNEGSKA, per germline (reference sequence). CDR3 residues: CSAISGDTQYF. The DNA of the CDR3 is TGCAGTGCTATCTCCGGAGATACGCAGTATTTT.

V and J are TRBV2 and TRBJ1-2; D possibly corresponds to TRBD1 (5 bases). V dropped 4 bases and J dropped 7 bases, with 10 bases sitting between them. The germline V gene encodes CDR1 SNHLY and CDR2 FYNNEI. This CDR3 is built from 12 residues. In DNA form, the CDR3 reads TGTGCCAGCAGTGTTTACGGGGGTGGCTACACCTTC. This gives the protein CASSVYGGGYTF.

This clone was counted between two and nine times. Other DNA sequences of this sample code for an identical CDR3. The chain's CDR3 is CASSFGGNYGYTF. DNA of the CDR3: TGTGCCAGCAGTTTTGGGGGAAACTATGGCTACACCTTC. The rearrangement uses TRBV28 and TRBJ1-2; TRBD1 might be the D (5 bases). CDR3 size: 13 residues. Per germline, CDR1 MDHEN and CDR2 SYDVKM. The V and J ends lost 3 bases and 2 bases respectively, with 7 bases between them.

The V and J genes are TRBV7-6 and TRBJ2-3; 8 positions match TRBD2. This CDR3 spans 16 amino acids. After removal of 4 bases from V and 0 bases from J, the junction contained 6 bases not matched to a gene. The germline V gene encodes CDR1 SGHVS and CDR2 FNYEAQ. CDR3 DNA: TGTGCCAGCAGCTCAGCACTAGCGGCCAGCACAGATACGCAGTATTTT. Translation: CASSSALAASTDTQYF.

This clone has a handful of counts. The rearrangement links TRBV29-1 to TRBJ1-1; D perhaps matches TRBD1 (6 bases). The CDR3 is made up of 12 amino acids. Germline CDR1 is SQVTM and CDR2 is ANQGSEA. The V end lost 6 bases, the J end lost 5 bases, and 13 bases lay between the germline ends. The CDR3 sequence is CSVQGLGTEAFF. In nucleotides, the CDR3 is TGCAGCGTCCAGGGGTTGGGGACTGAAGCTTTCTTT.

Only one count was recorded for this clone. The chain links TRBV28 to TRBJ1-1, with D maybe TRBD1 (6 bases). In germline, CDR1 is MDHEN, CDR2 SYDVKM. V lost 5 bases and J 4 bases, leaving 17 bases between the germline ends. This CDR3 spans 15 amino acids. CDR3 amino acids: CASSPGQRRRTEAFF. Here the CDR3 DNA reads TGTGCCAGCAGTCCTGGACAGCGGAGACGCACTGAAGCTTTCTTT.

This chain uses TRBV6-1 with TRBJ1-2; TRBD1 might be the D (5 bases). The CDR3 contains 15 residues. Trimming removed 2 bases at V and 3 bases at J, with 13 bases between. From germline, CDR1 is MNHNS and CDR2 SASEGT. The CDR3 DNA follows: TGTGCCAGCAGTGAAATTCCTGGGGCTCACTATGGCTACACCTTC. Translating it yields CASSEIPGAHYGYTF.

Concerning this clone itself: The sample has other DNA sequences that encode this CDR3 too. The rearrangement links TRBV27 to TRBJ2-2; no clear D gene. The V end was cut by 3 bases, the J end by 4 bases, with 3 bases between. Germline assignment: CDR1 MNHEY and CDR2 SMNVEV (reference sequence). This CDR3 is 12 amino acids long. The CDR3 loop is CASSLITGELFF. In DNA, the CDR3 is TGTGCCAGCAGTTTGATCACCGGGGAGCTGTTTTTT.

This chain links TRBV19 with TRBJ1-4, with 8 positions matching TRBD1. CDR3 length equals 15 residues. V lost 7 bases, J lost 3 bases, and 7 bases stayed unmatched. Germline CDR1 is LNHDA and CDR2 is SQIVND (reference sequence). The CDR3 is CASTNRGTPNEKLFF. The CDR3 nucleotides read TGTGCCAGTACGAACAGGGGGACGCCTAATGAAAAACTGTTTTTT.

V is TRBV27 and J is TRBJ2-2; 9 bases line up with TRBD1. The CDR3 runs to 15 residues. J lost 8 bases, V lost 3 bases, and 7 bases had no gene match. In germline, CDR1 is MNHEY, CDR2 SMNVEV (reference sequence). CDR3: CASSLNRQGVGELFF. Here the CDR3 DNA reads TGTGCCAGCAGTTTGAACCGACAGGGGGTGGGGGAGCTGTTTTTT.

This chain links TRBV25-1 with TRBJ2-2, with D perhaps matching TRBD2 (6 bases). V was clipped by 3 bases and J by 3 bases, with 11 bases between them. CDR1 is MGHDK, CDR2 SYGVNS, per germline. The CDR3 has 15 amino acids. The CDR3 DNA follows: TGTGCCAGCAGTGATAGGAGGGGAGACACCGGGGAGCTGTTTTTT. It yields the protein CASSDRRGDTGELFF.

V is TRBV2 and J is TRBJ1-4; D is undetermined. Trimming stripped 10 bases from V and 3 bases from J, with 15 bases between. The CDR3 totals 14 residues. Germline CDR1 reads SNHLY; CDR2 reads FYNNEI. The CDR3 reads CAITTGVANEKLFF. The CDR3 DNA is TGTGCCATCACGACCGGGGTGGCTAATGAAAAACTGTTTTTT.

The CDR3 spells CASRPTGETNEKLFF. The CDR3 DNA is TGCGCCAGCAGACCCACAGGGGAGACTAATGAAAAACTGTTTTTT. The V call is TRBV4-1, the J call TRBJ1-4; 7 nucleotides line up with TRBD1. Germline V gene sequence: CDR1 MGHRA, CDR2 YSYEKL. The CDR3 has 15 amino acids. Trimming removed 6 bases from V and 2 bases from J; junction bases left unmatched: 6.

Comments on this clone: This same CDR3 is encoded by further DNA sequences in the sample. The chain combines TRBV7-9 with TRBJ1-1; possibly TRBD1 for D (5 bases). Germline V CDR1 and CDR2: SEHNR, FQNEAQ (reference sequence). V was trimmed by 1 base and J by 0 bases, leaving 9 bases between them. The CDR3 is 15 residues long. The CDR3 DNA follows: TGTGCCAGCAGCTTAGGACAGTCCATGAACACTGAAGCTTTCTTT. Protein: CASSLGQSMNTEAFF. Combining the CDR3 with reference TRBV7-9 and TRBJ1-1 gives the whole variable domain DTGVSQNPRHKITKRGQNVTFRCDPISEHNRLYWYRQTLGQGPEFLTYFQNEAQLEKSRLLSDRFSAERPKGSFSTLEIQRTEQGDSAMYLCASSLGQSMNTEAFFGQGTRLTVV.

CDR3 DNA: TGCAGCGCCTCCCCGGGACTAACTAATGAAAAACTGTTTTTT. Protein product: CSASPGLTNEKLFF. V usage is TRBV29-1 and J usage is TRBJ1-4; possible D gene TRBD1, 5 bases. Looked up from germline, CDR1 is SQVTM and CDR2 is ANQGSEA. This CDR3 contains 14 residues. The V gene lost 7 bases and the J gene lost 1 base, with 13 bases spanning the gap.

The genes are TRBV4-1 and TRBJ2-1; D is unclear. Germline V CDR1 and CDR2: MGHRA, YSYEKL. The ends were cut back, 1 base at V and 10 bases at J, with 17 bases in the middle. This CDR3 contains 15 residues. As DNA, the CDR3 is TGCGCCAGCAGCCAAGCGGTCATGGGGTCGCGGGAGCAGTTCTTC. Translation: CASSQAVMGSREQFF.

The CDR3 sequence: CASSSGQGAGQPQHF. The CDR3 DNA reads as TGCGCCAGCAGCTCAGGACAGGGGGCCGGTCAGCCCCAGCATTTT. This rearrangement joins TRBV5-1 to TRBJ1-5; 11 nucleotides agree with TRBD1. Germline loops: CDR1 SGHRS, CDR2 YFSETQ. J gave up 6 bases and V 3 bases, and 5 bases lay outside the gene matches. This CDR3 has 15 amino acids. The variable domain in full, with the rest retrieved from reference TRBV5-1 and TRBJ1-5, is KAGVTQTPRYLIKTRGQQVTLSCSPISGHRSVSWYQQTPGQGLQFLFEYFSETQRNKGNFPGRFSGRQFSNSRSEMNVSTLELGDSALYLCASSSGQGAGQPQHFGDGTRLSIL.

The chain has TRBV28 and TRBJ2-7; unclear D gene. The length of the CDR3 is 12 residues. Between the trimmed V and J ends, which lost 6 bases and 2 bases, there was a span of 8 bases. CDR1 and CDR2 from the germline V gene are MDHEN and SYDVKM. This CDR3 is CASSSGAYEQYF. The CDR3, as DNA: TGTGCCAGCAGCTCCGGCGCCTACGAGCAGTACTTC.